This paragraph reports one T cell receptor beta chain. This sample stems from a study of monozygotic twins with inflammatory bowel disease. TCRdb reprocessed the 5' RACE reads and reports one entry per CDR3 protein, with no DNA. The sample table sets out 300,000 to 350,000 distinct CDR3 sequences. The CDR3 covers 14 residues. Germline values: CDR1 SGHTA, CDR2 FQGNSA. The chain links TRBV7-2 to TRBJ2-6. Sequencing input: blood. The receptor was isolated from a human donor with ulcerative colitis or Crohn's disease, or a healthy co-twin of an affected twin (not recorded which). The CDR3 region is CASSLAPGANVLTF.